This TCR beta chain was identified in a study of neurological immune-mediated disorders. On the study more broadly: Multiple sclerosis patients numbered around 35, with some 31 relapsing-remitting and 3 secondary progressive. Notes on the study in general: Across subjects, no CDR3 amino acid sequence appeared in expanded clones of more than one subject, a finding that suggested private repertoires in all groups.

From the 5' RACE reads, TCRdb called clonotypes with MiXCR, one entry per CDR3 protein. The table lists 30,000 to 40,000 distinct CDR3 sequences, 3.5% to 4.5% of them singletons. The CDR3 contains 16 residues. After removal of 4 bases from V and 2 bases from J, the junction contained 10 bases not matched to a gene. Germline V gene data show CDR1 as SGHRS and CDR2 as YFSETQ. The unsorted libraries were produced from 2 million PBMCs held at -80 C. This clonotype occurred many times. No antigen is known for it. The sequencing input was PBMCs. This chain uses TRBV5-1 with TRBJ2-3, with 7 positions matching TRBD2. This sequence was found in a man between 25 and 39 years old with multiple sclerosis. This CDR3 reads CASSQQGLVITDTQYF. CDR3 nucleotide sequence: TGCGCCAGCAGCCAACAAGGACTAGTGATCACAGATACGCAGTATTTT.